These 10 T cell receptor beta chains share one sample of origin, sequenced in a study of shared clonotypes between healthy human individuals. Sequenced by immunoSEQ multiplex PCR; TCRdb stores in-frame clones only, minus some. Among some 1.5 million clones listed, around 98% were seen once. Sequencing used naive CD4+ T cells sorted from blood. Subset in this sample: CD45RA+ positively selected. These receptors were collected from a man aged 30 to 39 in good health.

This clone was seen just once. This rearrangement joins TRBV5-1 to TRBJ2-7; 9 bases are a match to TRBD1. The CDR3 consists of 14 residues. V lost 4 bases, J lost 2 bases, and 4 bases stayed unmatched. In germline, CDR1 is SGHRS, CDR2 YFSETQ. The CDR3 DNA sequence: TGCGCCAGCAGCGACGGACAGGGGACCTACGAGCAGTACTTC. Amino acid sequence: CASSDGQGTYEQYF.

The rearrangement joins TRBV27 to TRBJ2-5; D is undetermined. This CDR3 spans 17 amino acids. The V end was cut by 8 bases, the J end by 1 base, with 23 bases between. From germline, CDR1 is MNHEY and CDR2 SMNVEV (reference sequence). CDR3 sequence: CASARGWAVLGQETQYF. In DNA form, the CDR3 reads TGTGCCAGCGCCCGAGGCTGGGCAGTATTAGGCCAAGAGACCCAGTACTTC.

V gene TRBV14 combines with J gene TRBJ2-5; 8 nucleotides align to TRBD2. Germline loops: CDR1 SGHDN, CDR2 FVKESK. The V and J ends lost 4 bases and 4 bases, in that order; junction bases with no gene match: 8. The CDR3 loop spans 15 amino acids. The CDR3, as DNA: TGTGCCAGCAGCCGGGGACTAGTGGTGGGAGAGACCCAGTACTTC. Translation: CASSRGLVVGETQYF.

The chain is built from TRBV5-1 and TRBJ1-5; D might be TRBD1 (5 bases). The V and J ends lost 3 bases and 7 bases respectively, with 14 bases between them. This CDR3 has 14 residues. The germline V gene has CDR1 SGHRS and CDR2 YFSETQ. The CDR3 DNA reads as TGCGCCAGCAGCTCCCAGGGTTTGGGGCAGCCCCAGCATTTT. The encoded protein is CASSSQGLGQPQHF.

This clone has only one observation. The rearrangement joins TRBV7-3 to TRBJ1-2; D is ambiguous. Trimming cost V 4 bases and J 13 bases, with 16 bases left between them. Germline V gives CDR1 SGHTA, CDR2 FQGTGA. This CDR3 spans 12 amino acids. The CDR3 region is CASSSVQGSPTF. CDR3 coding DNA: TGTGCCAGCAGCTCAGTCCAAGGATCCCCCACCTTC.

The V call is TRBV18, the J call TRBJ1-2; D is uncertain. Germline lookup yields CDR1 KGHSH and CDR2 LQKENI. The CDR3 is made up of 13 amino acids. V was trimmed by 6 bases and J by 2 bases, leaving 10 bases between them. The CDR3 loop is CASSRDLNYGYTF. In DNA form, the CDR3 reads TGTGCCAGCTCCCGTGATTTAAACTATGGCTACACCTTC.

The chain has TRBV5-6 and TRBJ2-3, with 9 bases identical to TRBD2. Germline assignment: CDR1 SGHDT and CDR2 YYEEEE. The CDR3 is made up of 19 amino acids. J was trimmed by 4 bases and V by 4 bases; bases with no gene match: 19. CDR3 residues: CASSRGVAGVKADADTQYF. DNA for the CDR3: TGTGCCAGCAGCCGCGGGGTAGCGGGAGTTAAGGCGGACGCAGATACGCAGTATTTT.

The rearrangement joins TRBV7-9 to TRBJ2-2; maybe TRBD2 (5 bases). This CDR3 has 14 residues. The germline V gene has CDR1 SEHNR and CDR2 FQNEAQ (reference sequence). The V and J ends lost 6 bases and 5 bases respectively, with 13 bases between them. CDR3 nucleotides: TGTGCCAGCAGTCTAAGGCCGGGAACCGGGGAGCTGTTTTTT. Amino acid sequence: CASSLRPGTGELFF.

The chain is built from TRBV18 and TRBJ2-1, with 12 bases lining up with TRBD1. The CDR3 sequence is 20 residues long. The germline V gene encodes CDR1 KGHSH and CDR2 LQKENI. Unmatched junction bases numbered 11, after V lost 2 bases and J lost 0 bases. The CDR3: CASSPTPGQGATSSYNEQFF. CDR3 DNA sequence: TGTGCCAGCTCACCAACCCCGGGACAGGGGGCAACTAGCTCCTACAATGAGCAGTTCTTC.

For this clone: The identical CDR3 is also encoded by other nucleotide sequences in the sample. The chain uses TRBV5-1 and TRBJ2-1; 9 bases line up with TRBD2. The CDR3 length is 15 residues. CDR1 is SGHRS, CDR2 YFSETQ, per germline. V gave up 2 bases and J gave up 6 bases; unmatched junction bases: 6. The CDR3 DNA follows: TGCGCCAGCAGCTTCGGTAGCGGGGGACCCAATGAGCAGTTCTTC. Translation gives CASSFGSGGPNEQFF.